These 18 T cell receptor beta chains were sequenced from one sample in a study of T cells in narcolepsy. Assay used: immunoSEQ multiplex PCR; TCRdb lists only in-frame clones, some missing. This sample has fewer than 40,000 clones, with roughly four fifths found just once. Input material: memory (CD45RA-) CD4+ T cells from blood. Receptor source: a human donor in good health.

This chain links TRBV6-6 with TRBJ2-7; D not certain. V lost 6 bases and J lost 3, with 6 bases in between. This CDR3 comprises 11 residues. CDR1 and CDR2 (germline): MNHNY, SVGAGI (reference sequence). This CDR3 reads CASSGVYEQYF. DNA of the CDR3: TGTGCCAGCAGCGGCGTCTACGAGCAGTACTTC.

This rearrangement joins TRBV6-1 to TRBJ2-5; D is possibly TRBD2 (6 bases). V shed 8 bases and J shed 4 bases, with 17 bases lying between them. CDR1 and CDR2 (germline): MNHNS, SASEGT. The CDR3 spans 14 residues. The CDR3 DNA reads as TGTGCCAGCGCGGGAAACGGTGCAGGAGAGACCCAGTACTTC. This encodes CASAGNGAGETQYF.

This clone was counted only a few times. The rearrangement uses TRBV6-5 and TRBJ1-4; D uncertain. The CDR3 length is 14 residues. Germline-derived CDR1 and CDR2 are MNHEY and SVGAGI. Trimming removed 7 bases at V and 0 bases at J, with 9 bases between. In nucleotides, the CDR3 is TGTGCCAGCACGGTCGGTGCAACTAATGAAAAACTGTTTTTT. Translated: CASTVGATNEKLFF.

Points on this clone: The junction departs from the called germline gene at one end, perhaps through a read error. The chain is built from TRBV15 and TRBJ2-7; perhaps TRBD1 as D (5 bases). The CDR3 extends over 16 amino acids. Germline V gene sequence: CDR1 LNHNV, CDR2 YYDKDF (reference sequence). As DNA, the CDR3 is TGTGCCATCAGCAGAGATCTGACAGTAAACTACTACGAGCAGTACTTC. Translating it yields CAISRDLTVNYYEQYF.

The rearrangement links TRBV7-9 to TRBJ2-7, with 7 bases that match TRBD2. This CDR3 is built from 13 residues. Losses at the gene ends were 5 bases for V and 3 bases for J; bases not matched to a gene: 4. Per the germline V gene, CDR1 is SEHNR and CDR2 is FQNEAQ (reference sequence). This CDR3 is CASSQGLLYEQYF. The CDR3 coding sequence is TGTGCCAGCAGCCAGGGACTACTCTACGAGCAGTACTTC.

This clone was seen a single time. The chain uses TRBV4-2 and TRBJ2-3, with 10 bases lining up with TRBD2. The ends lost 1 base at V and 7 bases at J; junction bases unmatched: 8. Germline V gene data show CDR1 as LGHNA and CDR2 as YNFKEQ. This CDR3 is 16 amino acids long. Here the CDR3 DNA reads TGTGCCAGCAGCCAAGCAACTAGCGGGGTTATCAATACGCAGTATTTT. This sequence encodes CASSQATSGVINTQYF.

The chain recombines TRBV2 with TRBJ1-6; TRBD1 agrees at 11 bases. Germline CDR1 SNHLY, CDR2 FYNNEI. CDR3 length equals 14 residues. V dropped 10 bases and J dropped 9; count of bases not matched to a gene: 8. DNA of the CDR3: TGTGCCACCCACCGGGACAGGGGGAGTTCACCCCTCCACTTT. This sequence encodes CATHRDRGSSPLHF.

This clone was seen a few times. This rearrangement joins TRBV2 to TRBJ2-3; perhaps TRBD2 as D (5 bases). The V end lost 6 bases, the J end lost 4 bases, and 14 bases lay between the germline ends. This CDR3 has 14 amino acids. Germline V gives CDR1 SNHLY, CDR2 FYNNEI. The CDR3 DNA sequence: TGTGCCAGCAGATCGGACTCGCACGCAGATACGCAGTATTTT. Translating it yields CASRSDSHADTQYF.

V gene TRBV29-1 combines with J gene TRBJ1-3; D not resolved. Germline V gene data show CDR1 as SQVTM and CDR2 as ANQGSEA. V dropped 6 bases and J dropped 6 bases, with 12 bases sitting between them. The CDR3 length is 12 residues. CDR3 sequence: CSVGSEANTIYF. The CDR3 DNA sequence: TGCAGCGTGGGCAGTGAGGCAAACACCATATATTTT.

The V gene is TRBV6-5, the J gene TRBJ2-5; 8 bases agree with TRBD1. CDR1 MNHEY and CDR2 SVGAGI come from the germline V gene. The CDR3 contains 16 residues. With 0 bases clipped from V and 1 base from J, the junction kept 4 bases outside the gene matches. CDR3 residues: CASSYSETGVQETQYF. CDR3 DNA sequence: TGTGCCAGCAGTTACTCCGAGACAGGGGTCCAAGAGACCCAGTACTTC.

This sequence joins TRBV28 and TRBJ1-2; no clear D gene. The V and J ends lost 1 base and 5 bases respectively, with 11 bases between them. The CDR3 has 14 amino acids. Per the germline V gene, CDR1 is MDHEN and CDR2 is SYDVKM. The DNA of the CDR3 is TGTGCCAGCAGTTTATTAGACGGAAAGTATGGCTACACCTTC. This codes for CASSLLDGKYGYTF.

This rearrangement joins TRBV6-1 to TRBJ2-7, with D uncertain. V shed 3 bases and J shed 2 bases, with 17 bases lying between them. Germline loops: CDR1 MNHNS, CDR2 SASEGT. The CDR3 is 16 residues long. This CDR3 is CASSEHSPGDPYEQYF. CDR3 bases: TGTGCCAGCAGTGAGCACAGCCCCGGAGATCCCTACGAGCAGTACTTC.

V gene TRBV30 combines with J gene TRBJ1-6; D possibly corresponds to TRBD1 (6 bases). Trimming left V 0 bases short and J 17 bases short, with 17 bases between. Germline CDR1 is GTSNPN and CDR2 is SVGIG (reference sequence). CDR3 size: 13 residues. CDR3 amino acids: CAWSVNSRTAVHF. DNA for the CDR3: TGTGCCTGGAGTGTAAACTCGCGGACAGCAGTCCACTTT.

This clone was seen a single time. The junction and the germline gene differ at one end; a read error may be behind it. V and J are TRBV5-1 and TRBJ2-3; D is possibly TRBD2 (6 bases). The CDR3 loop spans 14 amino acids. In germline, CDR1 is SGHRS, CDR2 YFSETQ. The CDR3 bases are TGCGCCAGCAGCTTGTACGGGAGTACAGATACGCGGTATTTT. Amino acid sequence: CASSLYGSTDTRYF. Supplemented by reference TRBV5-1 and TRBJ2-3, the full variable domain reads KAGVTQTPRYLIKTRGQQVTLSCSPISGHRSVSWYQQTPGQGLQFLFEYFSETQRNKGNFPGRFSGRQFSNSRSEMNVSTLELGDSALYLCASSLYGSTDTRYFGPGTRLTVL.

This chain connects TRBV25-1 to TRBJ2-7; 7 bases are a match to TRBD1. The CDR3 consists of 14 residues. Trimming removed 7 bases from V and 2 bases from J; junction bases left unmatched: 8. The germline V gene has CDR1 MGHDK and CDR2 SYGVNS. The DNA of the CDR3 is TGTGCCAGCACCGCAACAGGGGCCACCTACGAGCAGTACTTC. This sequence encodes CASTATGATYEQYF.

This chain connects TRBV2 to TRBJ2-2; 8 nucleotides agree with TRBD2. J lost 7 bases, V lost 6 bases, and 10 bases had no gene match. CDR3 length: 15 residues. Germline V CDR1 and CDR2: SNHLY, FYNNEI. CDR3 coding DNA: TGTGCCAGCAGCCATACGGGGGCGGGAGGCGGGGAGCTGTTTTTT. This encodes CASSHTGAGGGELFF.

Worth noting for this clone: At the DNA level, this CDR3 is encoded by other sequences in the same sample as well. The gene calls are TRBV29-1 and TRBJ2-1; 10 nucleotides line up with TRBD2. The ends lost 4 bases at V and 4 bases at J; junction bases unmatched: 1. The CDR3 extends over 13 amino acids. Germline-derived CDR1 and CDR2 are SQVTM and ANQGSEA. CDR3 bases: TGCAGCGTTGGACTAGCGGGTTACAATGAGCAGTTCTTC. Residues: CSVGLAGYNEQFF.

This clone was found a few times. The rearrangement joins TRBV7-2 to TRBJ2-5, with 8 bases lining up with TRBD1. The CDR3 is 15 residues long. The V gene's germline CDR1 is SGHTA and CDR2 FQGNSA. Trimming removed 1 base from V and 5 bases from J; junction bases left unmatched: 6. The CDR3 region is CASSLVDRGGETQYF. The CDR3, as DNA: TGTGCCAGCAGCTTAGTAGACAGGGGAGGCGAGACCCAGTACTTC.